These T cell receptor beta chains were read from a single sample in a study of metastatic and nonmetastatic thyroid tumors. TCRdb reprocessed the PCR reads using MiXCR. The data show about 92,000 clones, with more than 13% seen just once and 3.6% held by the top ten. Sequencing was performed on blood. All receptors derive from a female donor with papillary thyroid cancer or a benign thyroid nodule (not recorded which). Some clones in this sample may be carry-over from other donors' samples. Both conserved end residues are part of each CDR3. The D gene is left open where the match is weak. Rows may omit the clone size; those that give it use once, few, many or a size class.

18	TRBV6-5	NA	TRBJ1-4	many	CASSYSYNPGRASEKLFF	TGTGCCAGCAGTTACTCATACAACCCAGGACGGGCCAGTGAAAAACTGTTTTTT
16	TRBV5-4	NA	TRBJ2-3	many	CASSLVLDPRTDTQYF	TGTGCCAGCAGCTTGGTATTGGACCCCCGCACAGATACGCAGTATTTT
12	TRBV9	NA	TRBJ2-7	few	CASSPWGGQQYF	TGTGCCAGCAGCCCCTGGGGAGGCCAGCAGTACTTC
11	TRBV12-3/TRBV12-4	NA	TRBJ1-1	NA	CASSSFTEAFF	TGTGCCAGCAGCTCTTTCACTGAAGCTTTCTTT
15	TRBV6-1	TRBD1	TRBJ2-7	few	CASSVTGTGAYEQYF	TGTGCCAGCAGTGTAACCGGGACAGGGGCCTACGAGCAGTACTTC
14	TRBV5-1	NA	TRBJ1-1	many	CASSLGAQKAEAFF	TGCGCCAGCAGCTTGGGGGCCCAGAAGGCTGAAGCTTTCTTT
13	TRBV12-3/TRBV12-4	NA	TRBJ2-5	many	CASSLWGEETQYF	TGTGCCAGCAGTTTATGGGGGGAAGAGACCCAGTACTTC
14	TRBV6-1	NA	TRBJ1-5	many	CASSVQHSNQPQHF	TGTGCCAGCAGTGTTCAGCATAGCAATCAGCCCCAGCATTTT
14	TRBV5-1	NA	TRBJ2-1	NA	CASSLDGFGNEQFF	TGCGCCAGCAGCTTGGATGGGTTTGGGAATGAGCAGTTCTTC
18	TRBV24-1	TRBD1	TRBJ2-6	NA	CATSDRDRGISGANVMTF	TGTGCCACATCGGACCGGGACAGGGGGATCTCTGGGGCCAACGTCATGACTTTC
11	TRBV6-5	NA	TRBJ2-5	once	CAISYSETQYF	TGTGCCATCAGTTACTCGGAGACCCAGTACTTT
14	TRBV5-1	NA	TRBJ2-7	many	CASSFGRGPYEQYF	TGCGCCAGCAGCTTTGGGCGGGGGCCGTACGAGCAGTACTTC
15	TRBV7-2	NA	TRBJ2-4	many	CASSTQGYSGNIQYF	TGTGCCAGCAGCACACAGGGATATTCGGGAAACATTCAGTACTTC
13	TRBV7-3	NA	TRBJ2-1	many	CASSLLAPGEQFF	TGTGCCAGCAGCTTATTGGCGCCCGGTGAGCAGTTCTTC
15	TRBV14	NA	TRBJ2-3	once	CASSQASQSTDTQYF	TGTGCTAGCAGCCAAGCATCACAGTCCACAGATACGCAGTATTTT
16	TRBV19	TRBD1	TRBJ2-3	many	CASSIGGGADTDTQYF	TGTGCCAGTAGTATAGGAGGGGGCGCTGACACAGATACGCAGTATTTT